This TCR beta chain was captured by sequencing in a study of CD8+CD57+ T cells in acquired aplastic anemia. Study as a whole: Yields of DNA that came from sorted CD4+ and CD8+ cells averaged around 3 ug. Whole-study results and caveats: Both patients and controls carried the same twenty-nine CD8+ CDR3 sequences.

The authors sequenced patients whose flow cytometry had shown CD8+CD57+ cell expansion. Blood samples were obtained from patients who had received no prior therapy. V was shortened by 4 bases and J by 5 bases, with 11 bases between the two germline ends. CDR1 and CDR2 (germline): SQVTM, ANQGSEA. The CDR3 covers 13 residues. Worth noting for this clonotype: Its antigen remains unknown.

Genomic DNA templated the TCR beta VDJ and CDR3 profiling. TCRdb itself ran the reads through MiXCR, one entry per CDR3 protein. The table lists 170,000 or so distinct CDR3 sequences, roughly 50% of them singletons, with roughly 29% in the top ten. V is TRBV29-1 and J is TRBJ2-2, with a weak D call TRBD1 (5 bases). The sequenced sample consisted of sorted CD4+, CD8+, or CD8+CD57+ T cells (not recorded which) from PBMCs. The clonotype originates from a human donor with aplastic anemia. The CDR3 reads CSVAQGLTGELFF. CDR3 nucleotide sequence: TGCAGCGTTGCCCAGGGCTTGACCGGGGAGCTGTTTTTT.